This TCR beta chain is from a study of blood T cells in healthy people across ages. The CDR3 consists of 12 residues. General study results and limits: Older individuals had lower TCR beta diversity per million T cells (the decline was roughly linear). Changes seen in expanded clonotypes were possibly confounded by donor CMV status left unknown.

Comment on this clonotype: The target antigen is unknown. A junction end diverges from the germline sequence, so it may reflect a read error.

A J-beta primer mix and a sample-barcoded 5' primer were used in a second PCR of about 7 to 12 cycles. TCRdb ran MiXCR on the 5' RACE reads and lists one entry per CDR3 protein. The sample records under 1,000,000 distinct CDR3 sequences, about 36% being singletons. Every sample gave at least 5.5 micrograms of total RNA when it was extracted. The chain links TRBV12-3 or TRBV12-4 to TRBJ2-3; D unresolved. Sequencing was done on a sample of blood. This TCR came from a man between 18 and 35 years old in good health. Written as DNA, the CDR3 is TGTGCCAGCAGTTATATCCCAGATATGCAGTATTTT. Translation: CASSYIPDMQYF.